A selection of T cell receptor beta chains follows, all from one sample in a study of blood T cell repertoires in COVID-19. Repertoires were generated with immunoSEQ multiplex PCR, while TCRdb's copy carries only in-frame clones and drops some. This table holds some 150,000 clones, 80% found once. The material sequenced was peripheral blood. These receptors were taken from a man between 60 and 75 years old with acute or convalescent COVID-19. Both conserved end residues are part of each CDR3. Each record gives: J gene, clone size, D gene, V gene, CDR3 protein, CDR3 DNA. The D gene is left open where the match is weak. Clone size, where shown, is once, few, many, or a class for clones that have expanded.

TRBJ1-4 - - TRBV3-1/TRBV3-2 CASSRSGGFEKLFF TGTGCCAGCAGCCGCTCAGGAGGGTTTGAAAAACTGTTTTTT
TRBJ1-1 - TRBD1 TRBV4-1 CASSLTGAWGAEAFF TGCGCCAGCAGCCTAACAGGGGCCTGGGGGGCTGAAGCTTTCTTT
TRBJ1-5 once - TRBV6-4 CASSEPAADMARYSNQPQHF TGTGCCAGCAGTGAACCTGCCGCGGACATGGCCCGTTATAGCAATCAGCCCCAGCATTTT
TRBJ1-4 - TRBD1 TRBV5-1 CASRGQGLPNEKLFF TGCGCCAGCCGCGGACAGGGGCTACCTAATGAAAAACTGTTTTTT
TRBJ2-7 few TRBD2 TRBV11-1 CASSPRGSGNSYEQYF TGTGCCAGCAGCCCCCGGGGTAGCGGGAACTCCTACGAGCAGTACTTC
TRBJ1-2 - TRBD1 TRBV28 CASRPRGGSNYGYTF TGTGCCAGCAGGCCCCGAGGGGGCTCTAACTATGGCTACACCTTC
TRBJ1-1 - TRBD1 TRBV5-1 CASSPGQTFKNTEAFF TGCGCCAGCAGCCCGGGACAGACCTTTAAAAACACTGAAGCTTTCTTT
TRBJ1-6 - - TRBV18 CASSADSFAPLHF TGTGCCAGCTCAGCGGACAGTTTTGCACCCCTCCACTTT
TRBJ1-5 once - TRBV28 CASSSPQGIHQPQHF TGTGCCAGCAGCTCACCCCAGGGGATTCATCAGCCCCAGCATTTT
TRBJ2-4 - - TRBV2 CASYRDGKNIQYF TGTGCCAGTTACAGGGATGGCAAAAACATTCAGTACTTC
TRBJ2-2 - TRBD2 TRBV28 CASSPGGLVGAGELFF TGTGCCAGCAGTCCGGGAGGCCTAGTCGGTGCCGGGGAGCTGTTTTTT
TRBJ2-5 - - TRBV7-3 CASSQGGTQYF TGTGCCAGCAGCCAGGGGGGGACCCAGTACTTC
TRBJ1-5 - - TRBV7-2 CASSSWGGTPLHF TGTGCCAGCAGCTCATGGGGGGGGACCCCGCTGCATTTT
TRBJ1-5 - - TRBV11-2 CASSTQGDQPQHF TGTGCCAGCAGCACCCAAGGGGATCAGCCCCAGCATTTT
TRBJ2-5 once - TRBV24-1 CATGDGGPETQYF TGTGCCACCGGGGATGGCGGGCCGGAGACCCAGTACTTC
TRBJ1-5 - TRBD1 TRBV5-1 CASSRGTDASQPQHF TGCGCCAGCAGCCGGGGGACAGATGCAAGTCAGCCCCAGCATTTT
TRBJ1-5 - TRBD1 TRBV28 CASSSGGSSQPQHF TGTGCCAGCAGTTCAGGGGGCTCAAGCCAGCCCCAGCATTTT
TRBJ1-1 once - TRBV6-2/TRBV6-3 CASSHGGVRDTEAFF TGTGCCAGCAGTCACGGAGGGGTGCGGGACACTGAAGCTTTCTTT
TRBJ2-7 - - TRBV24-1 CATSDAREVEQYF TGTGCCACCAGTGACGCCAGGGAAGTCGAGCAGTACTTC
TRBJ2-5 - - TRBV6-6 CATRLTDQETQYF TGTGCCACCCGACTGACGGACCAAGAGACCCAGTACTTC
TRBJ1-2 - - TRBV9 CASSKQGNYGYTF TGTGCCAGCAGCAAACAGGGTAACTATGGCTACACCTTC
TRBJ2-5 - TRBD1 TRBV5-1 CASSRDRGETQYF TGCGCCAGCAGCCGGGACAGGGGAGAGACCCAGTACTTC
TRBJ2-2 - - TRBV6-1 CASSDRGTTGELFF TGTGCCAGCAGTGACCGGGGGACTACCGGGGAGCTGTTTTTT
TRBJ2-3 few TRBD1 TRBV7-9 CASSSGGQGATDTQYF TGTGCCAGCAGCTCGGGGGGACAGGGGGCCACAGATACGCAGTATTTT